A single sample is the source of the 5 T cell receptor beta chains below, sequenced in a study of blood T cell repertoires in COVID-19. Some clones are missing from TCRdb's copy, which holds only in-frame ones; the method was immunoSEQ multiplex PCR. The sample has about 150,000 clones, around 78% seen once. The sequencing input was peripheral blood. The source of these receptors is a man older than 75 with acute or convalescent COVID-19.

The chain employs TRBV19 and TRBJ1-3, with D maybe TRBD1 (5 bases). Deletions cut 3 bases from V and 0 bases from J, with 15 bases between. The CDR3 sequence is 17 residues long. The V gene's germline CDR1 is LNHDA and CDR2 SQIVND (reference sequence). CDR3 protein: CASSILGQQDSGNTIYF. CDR3 sequence (DNA): TGTGCCAGTAGTATTTTGGGTCAACAGGACTCTGGAAACACCATATATTTT.

V and J are TRBV14 and TRBJ1-2; TRBD1 agrees at 7 bases. This CDR3 is built from 15 residues. From germline, CDR1 is SGHDN and CDR2 FVKESK. The V and J ends lost 3 bases and 8 bases, in that order; junction bases with no gene match: 12. The CDR3 nucleotides are TGTGCCAGCAGCCAGGACAGAGGGGGCGCGGGAGGCTACACCTTC. Translated, it gives CASSQDRGGAGGYTF.

The CDR3 loop reads CAPGGAGANVLTF. CDR3 nucleotides: TGTGCCCCGGGGGGGGCTGGGGCCAACGTCCTGACTTTC. The chain recombines TRBV11-3 with TRBJ2-6; 8 bases agree with TRBD2. The CDR3 is 13 amino acids. From germline, CDR1 is SGHNT and CDR2 YENEEA. J was trimmed by 2 bases and V by 11 bases; bases with no gene match: 2.

The chain links TRBV7-2 to TRBJ1-5; a weak D match, TRBD1 (5 bases). Between the trimmed V and J ends, which lost 3 bases and 5 bases, there was a span of 11 bases. The CDR3 is made up of 14 amino acids. Germline assignment: CDR1 SGHTA and CDR2 FQGNSA. The CDR3 region is CASSLGQGYQPQHF. For the CDR3, the DNA is TGTGCCAGCAGCTTGGGCCAGGGCTATCAGCCCCAGCATTTT.

The chain is built from TRBV19 and TRBJ1-1; no clear D. The CDR3 consists of 15 residues. CDR1 is LNHDA and CDR2 is SQIVND in the germline V gene (reference sequence). Trimming cost V 3 bases and J 1 base, with 12 bases left between them. The CDR3 sequence: CASSIGGRPNTEAFF. The CDR3 DNA is TGTGCCAGTAGTATCGGAGGCAGGCCGAACACTGAAGCTTTCTTT.